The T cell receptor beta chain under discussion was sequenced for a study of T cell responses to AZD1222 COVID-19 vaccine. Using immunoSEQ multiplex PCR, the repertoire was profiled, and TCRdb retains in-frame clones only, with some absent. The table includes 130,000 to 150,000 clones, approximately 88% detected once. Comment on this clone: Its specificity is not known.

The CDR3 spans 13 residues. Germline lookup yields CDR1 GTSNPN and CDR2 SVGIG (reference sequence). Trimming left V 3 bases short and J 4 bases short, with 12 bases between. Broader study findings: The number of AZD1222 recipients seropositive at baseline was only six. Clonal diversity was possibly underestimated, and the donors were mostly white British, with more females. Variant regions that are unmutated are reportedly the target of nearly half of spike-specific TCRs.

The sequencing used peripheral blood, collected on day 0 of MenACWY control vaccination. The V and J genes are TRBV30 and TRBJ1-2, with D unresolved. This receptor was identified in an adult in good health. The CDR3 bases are TGTGCCTGGAGCAATGGCGGGAGCTATGGCTACACCTTC. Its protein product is CAWSNGGSYGYTF.